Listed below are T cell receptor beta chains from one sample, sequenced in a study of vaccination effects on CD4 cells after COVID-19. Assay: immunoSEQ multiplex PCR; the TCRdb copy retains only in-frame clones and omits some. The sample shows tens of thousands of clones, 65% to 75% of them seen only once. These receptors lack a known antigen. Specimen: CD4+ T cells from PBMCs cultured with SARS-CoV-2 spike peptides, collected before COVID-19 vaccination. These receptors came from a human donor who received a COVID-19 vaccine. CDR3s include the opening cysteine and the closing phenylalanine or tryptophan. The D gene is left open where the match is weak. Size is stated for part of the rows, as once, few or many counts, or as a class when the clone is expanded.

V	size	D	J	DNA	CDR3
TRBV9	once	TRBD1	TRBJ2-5	TGTGCCAGCAGCGTAGGTGGGACAGGGGGGGAGACCCAGTACTTC	CASSVGGTGGETQYF
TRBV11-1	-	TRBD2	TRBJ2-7	TGTGCCAGCAGCTTACTCCAAGGTAGCGGGGGCTACGAGCAGTACTTC	CASSLLQGSGGYEQYF
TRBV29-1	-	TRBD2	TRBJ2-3	TGCAGCGTTGAGGGACTAGCGGGAACAGATACGCAGTATTTT	CSVEGLAGTDTQYF
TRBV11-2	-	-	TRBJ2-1	TGTGCCAGCAGCTTAGATAAGATAGCTATCCATGAGCAGTTCTTC	CASSLDKIAIHEQFF
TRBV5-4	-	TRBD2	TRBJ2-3	TGTGCCAGCAGCTTGGGGGGACTAGCGGGGGACACAGATACGCAGTATTTT	CASSLGGLAGDTDTQYF
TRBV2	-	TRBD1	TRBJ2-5	TGTGCCAGCGGCGGGACAGGGGGTGGAGAGACCCAGTACTTC	CASGGTGGGETQYF
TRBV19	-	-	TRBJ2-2	TGTGCCTCCCAGTGGACTGGGAACACCGGGGAGCTGTTTTTT	CASQWTGNTGELFF
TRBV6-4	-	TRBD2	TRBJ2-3	TGTGCCAGCAGTCCAAAGCGGGAGGCAGATACGCAGTATTTT	CASSPKREADTQYF
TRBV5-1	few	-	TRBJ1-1	TGCGCCAGCAGCTTTGGCGAGTACACTGAAGCTTTCTTT	CASSFGEYTEAFF
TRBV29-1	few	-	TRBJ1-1	TGCAGCGTCGAGGGCTCGGCTCGTAGCACTGAAGCTTTCTTT	CSVEGSARSTEAFF
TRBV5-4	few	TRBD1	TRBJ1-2	TGTGCCAGCAGCCCGGATTATAGACAGGGGGAAACTGGCTACACCTTC	CASSPDYRQGETGYTF
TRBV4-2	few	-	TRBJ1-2	TGTGCCAGCAGCCAAGATTGGGGTCCCACTTCAGCTAACTATGGCTACACCTTC	CASSQDWGPTSANYGYTF
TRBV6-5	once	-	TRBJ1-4	TGTGCCAGCAGTTGGACCACTATTACCTTAAATGAAAAACTGTTTTTT	CASSWTTITLNEKLFF
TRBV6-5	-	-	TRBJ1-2	TGTGCCAGCAGTTACGACTCCCGGGTAGGAGGCTACACCTTC	CASSYDSRVGGYTF
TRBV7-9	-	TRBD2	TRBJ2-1	TGTGCCAGCCGGCCGGGACTAGCGGGATTTGAGCAGTTCTTC	CASRPGLAGFEQFF
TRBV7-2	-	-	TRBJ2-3	TGTGCCAGCATTACAGGTTTGAACACAGATACGCAGTATTTT	CASITGLNTDTQYF
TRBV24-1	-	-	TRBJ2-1	TGTGCCACCAGTGAACCTTGGAGGGGCAATGAGCAGTTCTTC	CATSEPWRGNEQFF
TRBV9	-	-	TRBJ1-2	TGTGCCAGCAGCGCCGAAGTCGGTGGCGGCTACACCTTC	CASSAEVGGGYTF
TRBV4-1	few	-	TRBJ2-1	TGCGCCAGCAGCCAAGAAAATATGGGGCTAGCCTACAATGAGCAGTTCTTC	CASSQENMGLAYNEQFF
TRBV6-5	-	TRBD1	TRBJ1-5	TGTGCCAGCAGGGGCTCCAGGGGGTTCGGTCAGCCCCAGCATTTT	CASRGSRGFGQPQHF
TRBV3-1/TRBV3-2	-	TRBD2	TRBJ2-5	TGTGCCAGCACGGGACTAGCGGAACAAGAGACCCAGTACTTC	CASTGLAEQETQYF
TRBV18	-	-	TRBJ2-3	TGTGCCAGCTCACCCTCGATCACAGATACGCAGTATTTT	CASSPSITDTQYF
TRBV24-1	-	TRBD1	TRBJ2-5	TGTGCCACCAGTGTGCTGGACAGGTACCAAGAGACCCAGTACTTC	CATSVLDRYQETQYF
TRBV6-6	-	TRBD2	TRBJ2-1	TGTGCCAGCAGTTACGGGCTAGCGGGGCAGGAGCAGTTCTTC	CASSYGLAGQEQFF
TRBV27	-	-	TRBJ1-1	TGTGCCAGCTCGAAACAAAGGACAGAGAACACTGAAGCTTTCTTT	CASSKQRTENTEAFF
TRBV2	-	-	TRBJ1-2	TGTGCCAGCAGCGCCCAAGGGCAGCCCTATGGCTACACCTTC	CASSAQGQPYGYTF
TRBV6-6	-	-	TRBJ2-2	TGTGCCAGCAAGAAGAACACCGGGGAGCTGTTTTTT	CASKKNTGELFF
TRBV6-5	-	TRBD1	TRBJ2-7	TGTGCCAGCAGTACAGGGGGCGGGTACGAGCAGTACTTC	CASSTGGGYEQYF
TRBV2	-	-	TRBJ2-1	TGTGCCAGCACACTGACTCTGACCTTATACAATGAGCAGTTCTTC	CASTLTLTLYNEQFF
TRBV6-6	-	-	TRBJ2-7	TGTGCCAGCAGTTCCGATCAGGGCCACTACGAGCAGTACTTC	CASSSDQGHYEQYF
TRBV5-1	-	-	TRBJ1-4	TGCGCCAGCAGCTTGTTTCCCGGGGCCGATGAAAAACTGTTTTTT	CASSLFPGADEKLFF
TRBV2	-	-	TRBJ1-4	TGTGCCAGCAGTGACGGGAGAGCTAATGAAAAACTGTTTTTT	CASSDGRANEKLFF
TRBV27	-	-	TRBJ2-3	TGTGCCAGCGGGGGAGGGGGCCGGGCAGATACGCAGTATTTT	CASGGGGRADTQYF
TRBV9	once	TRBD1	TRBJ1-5	TGTGCCAGCAGCAAGACAGGGTTTCATCAATATCAGCCCCAGCATTTT	CASSKTGFHQYQPQHF
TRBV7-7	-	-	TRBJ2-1	TGTGCCAGCAGCCACGTCGGAGATGAGCAGTTCTTC	CASSHVGDEQFF
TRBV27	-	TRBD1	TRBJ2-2	TGTGCCAGCAGTTCCGGGACAGGCGGGGAGCTGTTTTTT	CASSSGTGGELFF
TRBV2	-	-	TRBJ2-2	TGTGCCAGCAGTGAACAATCGGGATTCGGCACCGGGGAGCTGTTTTTT	CASSEQSGFGTGELFF
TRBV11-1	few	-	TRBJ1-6	TGTGCCAGCAGCTTCAGGGGCGACAATTCACCCCTCCACTTT	CASSFRGDNSPLHF